The TCR beta chain described here comes from a study of radiotherapy plus CTLA-4 blockade in lung cancer. As regards this clone: No antigen is known for it.

Profiling relied on immunoSEQ multiplex PCR, and the TCRdb table lists in-frame clones only, not all of them. The table lists 30,000 to 45,000 clones, 70% to 80% of them singletons. CDR1 SGHRS and CDR2 YFSETQ come from the germline V gene. This CDR3 is 14 amino acids long. V was trimmed by 8 bases and J by 0 bases, leaving 14 bases between them. Study observations and caveats: Tumor-derived TCR clones expanded in blood after radiotherapy plus ipilimumab.

With ipilimumab providing CTLA-4 blockade, focal radiation was administered to patients who had chemo-refractory metastatic non-small-cell lung cancer. The sequence was obtained from a human donor with non-small cell lung cancer who had stable disease on radiotherapy plus ipilimumab. The chain recombines TRBV5-1 with TRBJ1-1; perhaps TRBD1 as D (5 bases). The sample was peripheral blood, taken from a patient treated with radiotherapy plus ipilimumab. This chain's CDR3 is CASKPGRMNTEAFF. The CDR3 DNA reads TGCGCCAGTAAACCGGGACGGATGAACACTGAAGCTTTCTTT. The entire variable domain, with the rest obtained from reference TRBV5-1 and TRBJ1-1, is as follows: KAGVTQTPRYLIKTRGQQVTLSCSPISGHRSVSWYQQTPGQGLQFLFEYFSETQRNKGNFPGRFSGRQFSNSRSEMNVSTLELGDSALYLCASKPGRMNTEAFFGQGTRLTVV.